Each of the 16 T cell receptor beta chains below was sequenced from the same sample in a study of blood T cell repertoires in COVID-19. Clones were read by immunoSEQ multiplex PCR, and TCRdb kept only the in-frame ones, dropping some. In the table there are about 340,000 clones, over 80% of which are singletons. The sample consisted of peripheral blood. The receptors here all came from a woman between 45 and 65 years old with COVID-19, enrolled during active disease.

The rearrangement joins TRBV3-1 (or the pseudogene TRBV3-2) to TRBJ2-5; D unclear. Trimming stripped 0 bases from V and 0 bases from J, with 5 bases between. This CDR3 has 14 amino acids. Germline V gene lookup returns CDR1 LGHDT and CDR2 YNNKEL (reference sequence). This chain's CDR3 is CASSQDPYQETQYF. In DNA form, the CDR3 reads TGTGCCAGCAGCCAAGACCCGTACCAAGAGACCCAGTACTTC.

V is TRBV5-5 and J is TRBJ1-1; D ambiguous. CDR3 length equals 13 residues. Germline CDR1 is SGHKS and CDR2 is YYEKEE (reference sequence). V was trimmed by 0 bases and J by 7 bases, leaving 10 bases between them. The CDR3 nucleotides are TGTGCCAGCAGCTTGGTTGCGATAGATGAAGCTTTCTTT. The encoded protein is CASSLVAIDEAFF.

This rearrangement joins TRBV27 to TRBJ2-2; 7 bases agree with TRBD2. From germline, CDR1 is MNHEY and CDR2 SMNVEV (reference sequence). V shed 6 bases and J 8 bases; nucleotides not matched to a gene: 12. CDR3 size: 15 residues. CDR3 coding DNA: TGTGCCAGCAGCGAAAGGCCTGCGGGAGAGGGGGAGCTGTTTTTT. It specifies CASSERPAGEGELFF.

The J gene is TRBJ2-7, the V gene TRBV29-1; D perhaps matches TRBD1 (5 bases). The CDR3 has 12 amino acids. Germline CDR1 SQVTM, CDR2 ANQGSEA. The germline V and J ends were trimmed by 7 bases and 3 bases, with 13 bases remaining between them. CDR3 sequence: CSATTVLYEQYF. The DNA of the CDR3 is TGCAGCGCCACGACAGTCCTCTACGAGCAGTACTTC.

V is TRBV7-2 and J is TRBJ2-5; D is unresolved. The CDR3 totals 14 residues. Germline V gene sequence: CDR1 SGHTA, CDR2 FQGNSA. Trimming shortened V by 7 bases and J by 1 base, and 13 bases separated the two germline ends. The CDR3 here is CASIPSSSQETQYF. Written as DNA, the CDR3 is TGTGCCAGCATCCCCAGTTCCTCCCAAGAGACCCAGTACTTC.

This clone was recorded once. J is TRBJ2-1 and V is TRBV11-2; TRBD2 aligns across 14 bases. Germline values: CDR1 SGHAT, CDR2 FQNNGV. CDR3 length: 17 amino acids. The ends lost 4 bases at V and 7 bases at J; junction bases unmatched: 9. The CDR3 coding sequence is TGTGCCAGCAGCTCAGGGACTAGCGGGAGTATGATGAATGAGCAGTTCTTC. Encoded protein: CASSSGTSGSMMNEQFF.

This rearrangement joins TRBV28 to TRBJ1-1; 7 nucleotides align to TRBD1. CDR3 size: 14 residues. Germline trimming cut 3 bases from V and 0 bases from J; bases unmatched to any gene: 1. The germline V gene has CDR1 MDHEN and CDR2 SYDVKM. CDR3 residues: CASSLTGMNTEAFF. The CDR3 nucleotides read TGTGCCAGCAGTTTGACAGGGATGAACACTGAAGCTTTCTTT.

The chain employs TRBV12-5 and TRBJ1-5; D is ambiguous. With 6 bases removed from V and 6 bases from J, the gap between germline ends came to 9 bases. The CDR3 contains 12 residues. CDR1 is LGHNT and CDR2 is FRNRAP in the germline V gene. CDR3: CASGSEIQPQHF. In DNA, the CDR3 is TGTGCTAGTGGCTCGGAGATTCAGCCCCAGCATTTT.

A single count supports this clone. V usage is TRBV6-4 and J usage is TRBJ2-6; D possibly corresponds to TRBD2 (5 bases). V shed 2 bases and J shed 3 bases, with 23 bases lying between them. The CDR3 extends over 20 amino acids. Looked up from germline, CDR1 is MRHNA and CDR2 is SNTAGT. CDR3 bases: TGTGCCAGCAGTGACCCGTCACTAGTAGGCACCTTTTGTGGGGCCAACGTCCTGACTTTC. Protein sequence: CASSDPSLVGTFCGANVLTF.

This clone was seen a few times. The genes are TRBV6-6 and TRBJ1-4; D remains unclear. V lost 7 bases, J lost 1 base, and 7 bases lay in between. CDR3 length: 13 residues. Germline CDR1 and CDR2: MNHNY and SVGAGI (reference sequence). The CDR3 DNA follows: TGTGCCAGCACCGGACTAACTAATGAAAAACTGTTTTTT. Its protein product is CASTGLTNEKLFF.

The chain recombines TRBV6-5 with TRBJ1-2; no reliable D call. Germline CDR1 MNHEY, CDR2 SVGAGI. Trimming shortened V by 8 bases and J by 8 bases, and 12 bases separated the two germline ends. The CDR3 covers 11 residues. CDR3: CASYSKEGYTF. The CDR3 DNA sequence: TGTGCCAGCTATAGCAAGGAAGGCTACACCTTC.

The V and J genes are TRBV7-3 and TRBJ2-1; 14 bases agree with TRBD2. V was clipped by 5 bases and J by 6 bases; unmatched bases: 15. The CDR3 runs to 19 residues. CDR1 SGHTA and CDR2 FQGTGA come from the germline V gene. The CDR3 is CASSPAGTSGSRATNEQFF. The CDR3 bases are TGTGCCAGCAGCCCGGCTGGGACTAGCGGGAGTCGTGCAACCAATGAGCAGTTCTTC. Full variable domain (outside the CDR3, taken from reference TRBV7-3 and TRBJ2-1): GAGVSQTPSNKVTEKGKYVELRCDPISGHTALYWYRQSLGQGPEFLIYFQGTGAADDSGLPNDRFFAVRPEGSVSTLKIQRTERGDSAVYLCASSPAGTSGSRATNEQFFGPGTRLTVL.

The chain carries TRBV5-4 and TRBJ1-3; D gene uncertain. V was trimmed by 4 bases and J by 2 bases, leaving 13 bases between them. The length of the CDR3 is 15 residues. Germline V lookup: CDR1 SGHNT, CDR2 YYREEE (reference sequence). The CDR3 coding sequence is TGTGCCAGCAGCCGGGGTTCTCGGACTGGAAACACCATATATTTT. Its translation: CASSRGSRTGNTIYF.

The chain carries TRBV2 and TRBJ2-7; D is unresolved. Germline assignment: CDR1 SNHLY and CDR2 FYNNEI. The V gene lost 5 bases and the J gene lost 2 bases, with 10 bases spanning the gap. The CDR3 spans 13 residues. The CDR3 DNA follows: TGTGCCAGCAGTAATCTAGAAACCTACGAGCAGTACTTC. This codes for CASSNLETYEQYF.

The rearrangement uses TRBV10-3 and TRBJ1-4; possibly TRBD1 for D (6 bases). The CDR3 is 14 amino acids. Trimming cost V 8 bases and J 0 bases, with 10 bases left between them. The germline gives CDR1 ENHRY, CDR2 SYGVKD. DNA of the CDR3: TGTGCCATCCGGCCAGGGGCAACTAATGAAAAACTGTTTTTT. This codes for CAIRPGATNEKLFF.

J is TRBJ2-5 and V is TRBV5-1, with 10 nucleotides matching TRBD2. In germline, CDR1 is SGHRS, CDR2 YFSETQ. V trimming: 5 bases; J trimming: 5 bases; junction bases outside the gene matches: 3. The CDR3 covers 13 residues. Here the CDR3 DNA reads TGCGCCAGCAGAGAGCGGGAGGGGGAGACCCAGTACTTC. It encodes CASREREGETQYF.